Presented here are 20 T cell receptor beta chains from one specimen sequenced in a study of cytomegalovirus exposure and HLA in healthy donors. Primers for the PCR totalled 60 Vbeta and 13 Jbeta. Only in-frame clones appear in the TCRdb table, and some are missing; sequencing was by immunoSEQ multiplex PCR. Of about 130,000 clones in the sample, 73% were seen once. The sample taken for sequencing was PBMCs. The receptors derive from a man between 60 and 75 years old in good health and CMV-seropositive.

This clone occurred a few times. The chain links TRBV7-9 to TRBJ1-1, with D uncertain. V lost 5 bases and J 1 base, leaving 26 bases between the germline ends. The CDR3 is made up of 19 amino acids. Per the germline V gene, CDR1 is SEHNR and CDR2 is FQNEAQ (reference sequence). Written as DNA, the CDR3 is TGTGCCAGCAGCCTCTTCAGAGACAAGACCCGATCCAAGAACACTGAAGCTTTCTTT. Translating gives CASSLFRDKTRSKNTEAFF.

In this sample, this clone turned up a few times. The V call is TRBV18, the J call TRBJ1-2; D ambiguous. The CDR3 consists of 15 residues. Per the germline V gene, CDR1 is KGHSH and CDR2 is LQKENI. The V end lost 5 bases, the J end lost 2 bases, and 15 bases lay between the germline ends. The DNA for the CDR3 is TGTGCCAGCTCATCCACAGTTGACGCAAACTATGGCTACACCTTC. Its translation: CASSSTVDANYGYTF. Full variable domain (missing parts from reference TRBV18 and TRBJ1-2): NAGVMQNPRHLVRRRGQEARLRCSPMKGHSHVYWYRQLPEEGLKFMVYLQKENIIDESGMPKERFSAEFPKEGPSILRIQQVVRGDSAAYFCASSSTVDANYGYTFGSGTRLTVV.

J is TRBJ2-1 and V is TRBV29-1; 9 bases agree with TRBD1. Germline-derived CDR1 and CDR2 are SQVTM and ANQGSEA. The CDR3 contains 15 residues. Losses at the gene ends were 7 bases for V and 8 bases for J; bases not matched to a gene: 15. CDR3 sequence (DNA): TGCAGCGGCCTCCGGGGGACAGGGAAGGTCGATGAGCAGTTCTTC. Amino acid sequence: CSGLRGTGKVDEQFF.

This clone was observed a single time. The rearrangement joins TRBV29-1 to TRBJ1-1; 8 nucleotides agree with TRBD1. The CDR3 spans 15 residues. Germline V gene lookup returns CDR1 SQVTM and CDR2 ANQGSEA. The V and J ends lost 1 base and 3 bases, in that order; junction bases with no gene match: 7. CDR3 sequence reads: CSVEAPQGADTEAFF. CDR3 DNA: TGCAGCGTTGAAGCACCGCAGGGGGCGGACACTGAAGCTTTCTTT.

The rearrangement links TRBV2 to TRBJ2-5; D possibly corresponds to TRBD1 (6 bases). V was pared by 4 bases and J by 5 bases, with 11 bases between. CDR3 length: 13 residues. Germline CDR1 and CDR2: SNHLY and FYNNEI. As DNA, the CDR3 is TGTGCCAGCAGTGCGGACAGAAGTGAGACCCAGTACTTC. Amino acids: CASSADRSETQYF.

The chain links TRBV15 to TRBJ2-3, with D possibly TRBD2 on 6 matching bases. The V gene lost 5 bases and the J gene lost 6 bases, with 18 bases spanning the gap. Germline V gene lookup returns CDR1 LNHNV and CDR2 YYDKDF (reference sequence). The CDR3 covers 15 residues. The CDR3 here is CATSRRGPAVDTQYF. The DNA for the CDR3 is TGTGCCACCAGCCGGAGGGGTCCGGCGGTTGATACGCAGTATTTT.

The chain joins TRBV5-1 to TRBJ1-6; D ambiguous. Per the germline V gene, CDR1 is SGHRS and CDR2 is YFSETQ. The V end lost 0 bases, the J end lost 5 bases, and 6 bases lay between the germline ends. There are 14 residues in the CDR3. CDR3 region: CASSLDTDNSPLHF. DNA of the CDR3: TGCGCCAGCAGCTTGGATACGGATAATTCACCCCTCCACTTT.

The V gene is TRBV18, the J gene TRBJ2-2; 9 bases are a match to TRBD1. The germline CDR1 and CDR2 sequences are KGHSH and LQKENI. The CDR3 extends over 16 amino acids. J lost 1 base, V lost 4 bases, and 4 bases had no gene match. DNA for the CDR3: TGTGCCAGCTCACGAGGGACAGGGAGGAACACCGGGGAGCTGTTTTTT. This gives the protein CASSRGTGRNTGELFF.

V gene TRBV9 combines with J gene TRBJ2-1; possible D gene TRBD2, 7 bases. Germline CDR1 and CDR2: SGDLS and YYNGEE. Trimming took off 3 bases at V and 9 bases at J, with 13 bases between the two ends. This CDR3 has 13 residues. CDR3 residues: CASSGRGGLEQFF. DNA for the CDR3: TGTGCCAGCAGCGGGAGGGGGGGGCTTGAGCAGTTCTTC.

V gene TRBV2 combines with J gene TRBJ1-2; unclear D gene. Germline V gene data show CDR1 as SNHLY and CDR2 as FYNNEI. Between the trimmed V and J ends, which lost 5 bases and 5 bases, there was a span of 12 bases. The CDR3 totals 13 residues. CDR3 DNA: TGTGCCAGCAGTACCTCCGGGATATATGGCTACACCTTC. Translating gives CASSTSGIYGYTF.

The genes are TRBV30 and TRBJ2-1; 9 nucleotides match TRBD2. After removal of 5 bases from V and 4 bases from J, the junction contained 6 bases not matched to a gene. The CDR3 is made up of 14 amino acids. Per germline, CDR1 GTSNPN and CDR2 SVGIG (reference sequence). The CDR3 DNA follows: TGTGCCTGGGACCGACTAGCGGCGTACAATGAGCAGTTCTTC. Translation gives CAWDRLAAYNEQFF.

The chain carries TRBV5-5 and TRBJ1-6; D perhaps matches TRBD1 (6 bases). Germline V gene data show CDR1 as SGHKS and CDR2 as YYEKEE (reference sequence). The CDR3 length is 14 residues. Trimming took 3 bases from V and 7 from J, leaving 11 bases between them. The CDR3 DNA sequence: TGTGCCAGCAGCTGGGGGGGGCCCAATTCACCCCTCCACTTT. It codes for CASSWGGPNSPLHF.

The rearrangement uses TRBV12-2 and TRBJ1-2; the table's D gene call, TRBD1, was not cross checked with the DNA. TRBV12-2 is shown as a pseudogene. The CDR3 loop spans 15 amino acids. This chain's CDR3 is CASRRGDRGRYGYTF. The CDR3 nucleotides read TGTGCAAGTCGCAGGGGGGACAGGGGCCGTTATGGCTACACCTTC.

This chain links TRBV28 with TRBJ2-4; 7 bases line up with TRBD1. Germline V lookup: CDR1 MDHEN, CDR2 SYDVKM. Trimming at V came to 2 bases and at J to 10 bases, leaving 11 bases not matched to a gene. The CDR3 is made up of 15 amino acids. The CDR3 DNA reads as TGTGCCAGCAGTTTACAAATTTTCGGGACAGAAATTCAGTACTTC. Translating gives CASSLQIFGTEIQYF.

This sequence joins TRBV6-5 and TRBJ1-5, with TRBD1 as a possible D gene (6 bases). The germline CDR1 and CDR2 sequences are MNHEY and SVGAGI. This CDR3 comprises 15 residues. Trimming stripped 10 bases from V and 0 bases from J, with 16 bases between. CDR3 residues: CATRTDLYSNQPQHF. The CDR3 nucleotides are TGTGCCACTAGGACAGACCTGTATAGCAATCAGCCCCAGCATTTT.

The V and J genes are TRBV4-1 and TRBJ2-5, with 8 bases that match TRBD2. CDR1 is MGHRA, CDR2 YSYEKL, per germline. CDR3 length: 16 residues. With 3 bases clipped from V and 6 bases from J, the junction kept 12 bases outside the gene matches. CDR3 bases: TGCGCCAGCAGCCATGACCTGGCGGGGGGTACGAAGACCCAGTACTTC. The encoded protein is CASSHDLAGGTKTQYF.

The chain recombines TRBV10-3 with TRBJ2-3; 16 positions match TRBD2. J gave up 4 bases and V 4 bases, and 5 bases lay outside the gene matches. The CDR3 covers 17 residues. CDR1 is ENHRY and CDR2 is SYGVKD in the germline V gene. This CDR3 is CAISGGTSGGAADTQYF. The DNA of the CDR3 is TGTGCCATCAGTGGGGGGACTAGCGGGGGGGCAGCAGATACGCAGTATTTT.

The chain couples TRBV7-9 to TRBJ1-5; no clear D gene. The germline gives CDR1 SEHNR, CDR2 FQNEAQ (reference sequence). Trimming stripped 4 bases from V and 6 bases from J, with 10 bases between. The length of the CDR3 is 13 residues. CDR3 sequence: CASSSGSRQPQHF. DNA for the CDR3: TGTGCCAGCAGCTCAGGCTCTCGTCAGCCCCAGCATTTT.

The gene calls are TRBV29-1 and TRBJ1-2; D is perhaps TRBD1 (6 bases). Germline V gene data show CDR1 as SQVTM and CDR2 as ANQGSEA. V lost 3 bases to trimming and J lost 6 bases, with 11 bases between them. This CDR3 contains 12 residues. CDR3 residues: CSVELAGDGYTF. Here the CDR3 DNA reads TGCAGCGTTGAGTTGGCAGGGGATGGCTACACCTTC.

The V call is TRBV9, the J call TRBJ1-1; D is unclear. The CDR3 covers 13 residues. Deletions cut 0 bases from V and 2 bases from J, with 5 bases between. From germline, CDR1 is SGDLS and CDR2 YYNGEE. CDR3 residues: CASSVDSNTEAFF. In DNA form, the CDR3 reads TGTGCCAGCAGCGTAGACAGTAACACTGAAGCTTTCTTT. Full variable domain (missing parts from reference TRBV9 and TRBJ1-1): DSGVTQTPKHLITATGQRVTLRCSPRSGDLSVYWYQQSLDQGLQFLIQYYNGEERAKGNILERFSAQQFPDLHSELNLSSLELGDSALYFCASSVDSNTEAFFGQGTRLTVV.